This entry features one TCR beta chain sequence. This clonotype counts as large (0.1 to 1%). This clone's antigen is unknown. No much larger clonotype is one base removed from it; base qualities were not supplied. The sample comes from a study of spatial heterogeneity in lung cancer (dated by TCRdb to the late 2010s). Study-wide context: Beta-chain transcripts were consistently detected in greater numbers than alpha-chain transcripts, which likely reflected higher beta-chain transcript abundance. In the raw uncorrected reads, each unique combination of TCR and UMI appeared more than ten times on average. In non-small cell lung cancer, the study made a quantitative comparison of TCR alpha and beta repertoires among multiple tumor regions, matched nontumor lung and blood. Nonsynonymous mutation counts, determined by whole-exome sequencing of tumor tissue, were related to features of the TCR repertoire. At surgery, both alpha and beta chains were TCR-sequenced in roughly 200 tumor regions, 63 to 80 matched nontumor lung samples and some 58 PBMC samples. Findings and caveats that apply to the study as a whole: Confirming at a functional level the hypothesis that regional TCRs recognize regional mutations was considered to require additional single-cell paired TCR alpha and beta sequencing.

Reading the label with the study, this specimen's time point is: sample taken at primary tumor resection. Whole RNA extracted from tumor and nontumor lung tissue, or from cryopreserved PBMC samples, was used for TCR sequencing without cell sorting. The donors were fewer than 90 patients from the lung TRACERx cohort who had early-stage, untreated non-small cell lung cancer. A patient was chosen for TCR sequencing only when enough RNA was available from at least two tumor regions. A lung pathologist reviewed the tumor and adjacent nontumor lung specimens before the specimens were selected. CDR1 is given as SGHRS and CDR2 as YFSETQ, both from the germline V gene. V is reduced by 0 bases and J by 3 bases, leaving a spacing of 13 bases between them. From the cysteine up to the phenylalanine, the CDR3 has a length of 16 residues. Only CDR3 DNA remains: 48 bases, in frame from the first base. Library preparation employed 5' RACE. Instrument used: NextSeq 500. To allow correction of PCR and sequencing errors, the TCR library protocol tagged every TCR cDNA molecule with a unique molecular identifier. Turning to the authors' computational methods: Decombinator tools were used for TCR identification, UMI-based error correction and CDR3 extraction. TCRs above a frequency of 2 per 1,000, corresponding to the top 1% of the tumor frequency distribution, were defined as expanded. Each repertoire was subsampled 100 times to 5,000 TCRs, after which Renyi diversity was computed with the R vegan package. To build CDR3 similarity networks, amino acid triplet string-kernel similarity was used, and CDR3s were connected when their pairwise similarity was above 0.82. Clones were called with MiXCR by TCRdb after fastp trimmed the public reads at Q25, and only in-frame beta chains were retained. For every CDR3 protein sequence, its rows merge into one entry that carries the most common genes and DNA. These V and J calls are TCRdb output, not the study's own analysis. For this sample the table gives some 11,000 distinct CDR3 sequences, of which about 6% were detected only once. 9% to 12% of the sample is taken by the ten largest.

The source was normal lung tissue next to the tumor, collected at surgery. The V gene is TRBV5-1 and the J gene is TRBJ1-5; tentative D gene TRBD1, with 6 bases matching. The clonotype comes from a male donor with early-stage non-small cell lung cancer. The nucleotide sequence is given as TGCGCCAGCAGCTTGGGGATCGGGGGCGCCAATCAGCCCCAGCATTTT. It codes for CASSLGIGGANQPQHF.